This entry lists 28 T cell receptor beta chains sequenced from one sample in a study of CD8 T cells in ankylosing spondylitis. Study findings and constraints: About 8 highly homologous variants made up a TCR beta motif, and this motif appeared characteristic of ankylosing spondylitis blood.

TCRdb reprocessed the 5' RACE reads with MiXCR, giving one entry per CDR3 protein. The data show some 240,000 distinct CDR3 sequences, just under 7.5% seen once. Antigens of these TCRs are unknown. Material for sequencing was blood, either unsorted or a sorted T cell fraction (not recorded which). These receptors were obtained from a male donor with ankylosing spondylitis.

The sample holds many counts of this clonotype. The chain uses TRBV7-2 and TRBJ1-5; D gene uncertain. Germline lookup yields CDR1 SGHTA and CDR2 FQGNSA. The germline V and J ends were trimmed by 5 bases and 6 bases, with 8 bases remaining between them. The CDR3 loop spans 12 amino acids. The DNA for the CDR3 is TGTGCCAGCAGCCGAGGAGGTCAGCCCCAGCATTTT. Translation: CASSRGGQPQHF.

Ten or more counts support this clonotype. The rearrangement links TRBV15 to TRBJ1-5; tentative D call: TRBD1 (5 bases). V lost 5 bases, J lost 4 bases, and 6 bases lay in between. Per the germline V gene, CDR1 is LNHNV and CDR2 is YYDKDF (reference sequence). The CDR3 has 12 residues. The CDR3 DNA reads as TGTGCCACCAGCGGACAAAATCAGCCCCAGCATTTT. Translation: CATSGQNQPQHF.

V and J are TRBV6-1 and TRBJ2-1, with 10 nucleotides matching TRBD2. The V segment lost 5 bases and the J segment 0 bases; nucleotides outside the gene matches: 7. The CDR3 has 17 amino acids. Germline CDR1 and CDR2: MNHNS and SASEGT. CDR3 coding DNA: TGTGCCAGCAGTCCTGGCCCTAGCGGGGGCTCCTACAATGAGCAGTTCTTC. Amino acid sequence: CASSPGPSGGSYNEQFF.

This clonotype came up many times. The CDR3, as DNA: TGCAGTGCTATTGGTCACCTCACCGGGGAGCTGTTTTTT. Its protein product is CSAIGHLTGELFF. The chain uses TRBV20-1 and TRBJ2-2; D unclear. Germline V gene data show CDR1 as DFQATT and CDR2 as SNEGSKA (reference sequence). The CDR3 covers 13 residues. Trimming pared 4 bases from V and 4 bases from J, leaving 10 bases between.

This clonotype was observed many times. This rearrangement joins TRBV20-1 to TRBJ1-1, with TRBD1 matching 10 bases. The CDR3 contains 15 residues. Germline V gene lookup returns CDR1 DFQATT and CDR2 SNEGSKA (reference sequence). V dropped 3 bases and J dropped 4; count of bases not matched to a gene: 8. The CDR3 DNA reads TGCAGTGCTAGTCTTGACAGGGGGCTTGGCACTGAAGCTTTCTTT. Amino acid sequence: CSASLDRGLGTEAFF.

In its sample, this clonotype was seen many times. V and J are TRBV7-6 and TRBJ2-1; D assignment may be TRBD1 or TRBD2 (6 bases each). Looked up from germline, CDR1 is SGHVS and CDR2 is FNYEAQ. Trimming cost V 1 base and J 2 bases, with 9 bases left between them. The CDR3 is 15 residues long. CDR3 loop: CASSLEGGPYNEQFF. DNA of the CDR3: TGTGCCAGCAGCTTAGAAGGGGGGCCCTACAATGAGCAGTTCTTC.

This clonotype was counted at least ten times. J is TRBJ2-5 and V is TRBV6-5; tentative D call: TRBD1 (5 bases). Germline-derived CDR1 and CDR2 are MNHEY and SVGAGI. The length of the CDR3 is 17 residues. V was trimmed by 4 bases and J by 4 bases, leaving 22 bases between them. The CDR3 region is CASSSNPGHRTLETQYF. CDR3 coding DNA: TGTGCCAGCAGTTCCAATCCCGGACACCGTACACTAGAGACCCAGTACTTC.

This clonotype was recorded many times. V is TRBV28 and J is TRBJ2-4; TRBD2 matches at 10 bases. Germline-derived CDR1 and CDR2 are MDHEN and SYDVKM. V was clipped by 6 bases and J by 0 bases; unmatched bases: 20. The CDR3 is 21 amino acids. The CDR3 bases are TGTGCCAGCAGCCTCCCCCCCTTGAAGCTAGCGGGAGCCTCAGCCAAAAACATTCAGTACTTC. Translation gives CASSLPPLKLAGASAKNIQYF.

This clonotype was detected many times. CDR3 in amino acids: CASSYRAGRYYEQYF. The CDR3 coding sequence is TGTGCCAGCAGTTACAGGGCAGGGAGATACTACGAGCAGTACTTC. This chain joins TRBV27 and TRBJ2-7; TRBD1 might be the D (6 bases). In germline, CDR1 is MNHEY, CDR2 SMNVEV (reference sequence). V gave up 4 bases and J gave up 3 bases, with 16 bases separating them. The CDR3 is made up of 15 amino acids.

The table lists this clonotype with many counts. This rearrangement joins TRBV20-1 to TRBJ1-5; 7 bases agree with TRBD1. The V gene end was trimmed by 6 bases and the J gene end by 5 bases; junction bases not matched to a gene: 10. The CDR3 is 14 residues long. Germline-derived CDR1 and CDR2 are DFQATT and SNEGSKA (reference sequence). The CDR3 loop is CSATPSRGYQPQHF. DNA for the CDR3: TGCAGTGCCACCCCTAGCAGGGGGTATCAGCCCCAGCATTTT.

This clonotype was observed many times. J is TRBJ2-7 and V is TRBV18, with 10 bases matching TRBD2. CDR3 length: 17 residues. CDR1 and CDR2 from the germline V gene are KGHSH and LQKENI. V dropped 1 base and J dropped 7; count of bases not matched to a gene: 13. The CDR3, as DNA: TGTGCCAGCTCACCACGGCTAGCGGGAGATCCCCCATTGGAGCAGTACTTC. It is translated as CASSPRLAGDPPLEQYF. The full variable domain, completed using reference TRBV18 and TRBJ2-7, is NAGVMQNPRHLVRRRGQEARLRCSPMKGHSHVYWYRQLPEEGLKFMVYLQKENIIDESGMPKERFSAEFPKEGPSILRIQQVVRGDSAAYFCASSPRLAGDPPLEQYFGPGTRLTVT.

This clonotype was detected ten times or more. This chain links TRBV25-1 with TRBJ2-5; possible D gene TRBD2, 5 bases. This CDR3 region has 14 residues. Between the trimmed V and J ends, which lost 1 base and 4 bases, there was a span of 10 bases. Germline CDR1 reads MGHDK; CDR2 reads SYGVNS. CDR3 sequence: CASSEFGLSETQYF. CDR3 nucleotide sequence: TGTGCCAGCAGTGAATTCGGACTCTCAGAGACCCAGTACTTC.

This clonotype was recorded at least ten times. This chain links TRBV29-1 with TRBJ2-7, with a possible D match to TRBD2 (6 bases). This CDR3 region has 14 residues. Germline lookup yields CDR1 SQVTM and CDR2 ANQGSEA. V was trimmed by 6 bases and J by 1 base, leaving 16 bases between them. The CDR3 loop reads CSVLGGSHSYEQYF. Written as DNA, the CDR3 is TGCAGCGTCCTCGGGGGTTCCCATTCCTACGAGCAGTACTTC.

This clonotype was detected only a few times. The rearrangement joins TRBV5-1 to TRBJ2-7, with 11 positions matching TRBD2. Germline trimming cut 0 bases from V and 2 bases from J; bases unmatched to any gene: 4. Per germline, CDR1 SGHRS and CDR2 YFSETQ. This CDR3 spans 16 amino acids. DNA of the CDR3: TGCGCCAGCAGCTTGGTTACTAGCGGGAGCCCCTACGAGCAGTACTTC. Translation gives CASSLVTSGSPYEQYF.

This clonotype was seen a few times. The chain combines TRBV4-1 with TRBJ1-5; TRBD1 matches 7 bases. Germline-derived CDR1 and CDR2 are MGHRA and YSYEKL. This CDR3 comprises 16 residues. The V and J ends lost 4 bases and 5 bases, in that order; junction bases with no gene match: 11. CDR3 sequence reads: CASSPPDRNGYQPQHF. The CDR3 bases are TGCGCCAGCAGCCCCCCGGACAGGAACGGATATCAGCCCCAGCATTTT.

The J gene is TRBJ2-1, the V gene TRBV28; 11 bases map to TRBD2. CDR3 length: 16 amino acids. CDR1 MDHEN and CDR2 SYDVKM come from the germline V gene. V lost 6 bases, J lost 4 bases, and 8 bases stayed unmatched. This CDR3 is CASSYLTSGKYNEQFF. DNA of the CDR3: TGTGCCAGCAGCTATCTGACTAGCGGGAAGTACAATGAGCAGTTCTTC. The whole variable domain, filled in from reference TRBV28 and TRBJ2-1, reads DVKVTQSSRYLVKRTGEKVFLECVQDMDHENMFWYRQDPGLGLRLIYFSYDVKMKEKGDIPEGYSVSREKKERFSLILESASTNQTSMYLCASSYLTSGKYNEQFFGPGTRLTVL.

This clonotype was seen many times. The chain employs TRBV4-2 and TRBJ2-3; tentative D call: TRBD2 (6 bases). Trimming shortened V by 1 base and J by 6 bases, and 11 bases separated the two germline ends. The length of the CDR3 is 14 residues. Germline values: CDR1 LGHNA, CDR2 YNFKEQ. The CDR3 loop is CASSQVGGVDTQYF. The CDR3 DNA sequence: TGTGCCAGCAGCCAAGTCGGGGGTGTGGATACGCAGTATTTT.

This clonotype was detected many times. The chain employs TRBV6-1 and TRBJ1-4, with D maybe TRBD1 (6 bases). The CDR3 totals 14 residues. Per the germline V gene, CDR1 is MNHNS and CDR2 is SASEGT. V lost 5 bases and J lost 8, with 15 bases in between. The CDR3: CASSTPGGREKLFF. CDR3 sequence (DNA): TGTGCCAGCAGTACCCCCGGGGGGCGAGAAAAACTGTTTTTT.

This clonotype was detected only a few times. The gene calls are TRBV7-9 and TRBJ1-3, with a tentative D call TRBD1 (5 bases). Germline V gene sequence: CDR1 SEHNR, CDR2 FQNEAQ (reference sequence). The CDR3 has 17 residues. Trimming stripped 4 bases from V and 0 bases from J, with 16 bases between. CDR3 protein: CASSSPGPRLSGNTIYF. The CDR3 bases are TGTGCCAGCAGCTCCCCGGGGCCCCGTCTCTCTGGAAACACCATATATTTT.

This clonotype was seen many times. The CDR3 loop is CASSETGGYNEQFF. The DNA for the CDR3 is TGTGCCAGCAGTGAGACCGGCGGCTACAATGAGCAGTTCTTC. This chain connects TRBV25-1 to TRBJ2-1; D remains ambiguous. Germline CDR1 reads MGHDK; CDR2 reads SYGVNS. CDR3 size: 14 residues. V lost 3 bases and J 3 bases, leaving 9 bases between the germline ends.

This clonotype occurred a few times. This chain uses TRBV20-1 with TRBJ2-1; perhaps TRBD2 as D (6 bases). Germline CDR1 and CDR2: DFQATT and SNEGSKA (reference sequence). Trimming pared 3 bases from V and 7 bases from J, leaving 16 bases between. The CDR3 spans 14 residues. The CDR3 bases are TGCAGTGCTAGTATGTCAAGGGGAGGAAATGAGCAGTTCTTC. Its protein product is CSASMSRGGNEQFF.

This clonotype appeared many times. The rearrangement uses TRBV12-3 or TRBV12-4 and TRBJ1-1; D gene ambiguous. V shed 1 base and J shed 7 bases, with 4 bases lying between them. CDR3 length: 11 amino acids. The DNA of the CDR3 is TGTGCCAGCAGTTTAGGGGATGAAGCTTTCTTT. Protein product: CASSLGDEAFF.

This clonotype was counted between two and nine times. The chain links TRBV6-1 to TRBJ2-7; D possibly corresponds to TRBD1 (5 bases). The CDR3 loop spans 14 amino acids. V was cut by 3 bases and J by 1 base, with 10 bases left in between. The germline V gene has CDR1 MNHNS and CDR2 SASEGT. The DNA for the CDR3 is TGTGCCAGCAGTGAGGGCAGGGCATCCTACGAGCAGTACTTC. It specifies CASSEGRASYEQYF.

This clonotype was counted between two and nine times. V usage is TRBV19 and J usage is TRBJ2-1; TRBD1 is a possible D gene (5 bases). In germline, CDR1 is LNHDA, CDR2 SQIVND (reference sequence). Trimming stripped 5 bases from V and 0 bases from J, with 11 bases between. The CDR3 runs to 15 residues. The CDR3 loop reads CASSVTVSSYNEQFF. In DNA form, the CDR3 reads TGTGCCAGTAGTGTGACAGTATCCTCCTACAATGAGCAGTTCTTC.

The sample holds many counts of this clonotype. The J gene is TRBJ2-1, the V gene TRBV5-5; D is ambiguous. Per the germline V gene, CDR1 is SGHKS and CDR2 is YYEKEE (reference sequence). Trimming cost V 4 bases and J 10 bases, with 21 bases left between them. The CDR3 has 15 amino acids. The CDR3 spells CASSDYRDTPIEQFF. CDR3 sequence (DNA): TGTGCCAGCAGCGATTACCGAGACACCCCAATAGAGCAGTTCTTC.

In this sample, this clonotype turned up many times. The CDR3 region has the DNA TGTGCCAGCAGCTTCCTAGATACCGGGGGCAATGAGCAGTTCTTC. Protein sequence: CASSFLDTGGNEQFF. The J gene is TRBJ2-1, the V gene TRBV7-9; perhaps TRBD2 as D (6 bases). Germline-derived CDR1 and CDR2 are SEHNR and FQNEAQ (reference sequence). Trimming cost V 3 bases and J 6 bases, with 15 bases left between them. The CDR3 has 15 amino acids.

This clonotype was seen at least ten times. The CDR3 here is CASSLGGSLGQPQHF. The CDR3 nucleotides read TGTGCCAGCAGTTTAGGGGGGTCCCTCGGACAGCCCCAGCATTTT. The V gene is TRBV12-3 or TRBV12-4, the J gene TRBJ1-5; a weak D match, TRBD1 (5 bases). The CDR3 has 15 amino acids. V gave up 1 base and J gave up 7 bases, with 14 bases separating them.

Many counts were recorded for this clonotype. The V gene is TRBV20-1, the J gene TRBJ2-2, with 7 bases lining up with TRBD2. The CDR3 covers 15 residues. Germline assignment: CDR1 DFQATT and CDR2 SNEGSKA (reference sequence). V shed 3 bases and J 1 base; nucleotides not matched to a gene: 5. CDR3 protein: CSARSAGVNTGELFF. Here the CDR3 DNA reads TGCAGTGCTAGGTCCGCGGGGGTGAACACCGGGGAGCTGTTTTTT.